This passage covers 2 T cell receptor beta chains from one sample sequenced in a study of T-cell memory formation after mild COVID-19. One entry per CDR3 protein results from TCRdb running MiXCR on the 5' RACE reads. The sample includes 450,000 to 650,000 distinct CDR3 sequences, less than 25% seen only once; the top ten take around 9.2%. Sequences were obtained from PBMCs or a T cell subset sorted from them (not recorded which). Source of these receptors: an adult woman who had mild COVID-19 (a few samples of this study predate the infection). Cell type and time point are not known.

The gene calls are TRBV5-1 and TRBJ1-3, with TRBD1 as a possible D gene (6 bases). The CDR3 runs 16 residues. CDR1 is SGHRS and CDR2 is YFSETQ in the germline V gene. V was shortened by 4 bases and J by 0 bases, with 14 bases between the two germline ends. This chain's CDR3 is CASSLTGEYSGNTIYF. The CDR3 DNA is TGCGCCAGCAGCCTGACAGGCGAATACTCTGGAAACACCATATATTTT.

This clonotype was seen only a few times. J is TRBJ2-1 and V is TRBV12-3 or TRBV12-4, with TRBD1 matching over 10 bases. This CDR3 has 14 residues. V lost 5 bases, J lost 8 bases, and 6 bases stayed unmatched. CDR3 in amino acids: CASSQGGQGDEQFF. CDR3 in DNA: TGTGCCAGCAGTCAGGGCGGACAGGGGGATGAGCAGTTCTTC.